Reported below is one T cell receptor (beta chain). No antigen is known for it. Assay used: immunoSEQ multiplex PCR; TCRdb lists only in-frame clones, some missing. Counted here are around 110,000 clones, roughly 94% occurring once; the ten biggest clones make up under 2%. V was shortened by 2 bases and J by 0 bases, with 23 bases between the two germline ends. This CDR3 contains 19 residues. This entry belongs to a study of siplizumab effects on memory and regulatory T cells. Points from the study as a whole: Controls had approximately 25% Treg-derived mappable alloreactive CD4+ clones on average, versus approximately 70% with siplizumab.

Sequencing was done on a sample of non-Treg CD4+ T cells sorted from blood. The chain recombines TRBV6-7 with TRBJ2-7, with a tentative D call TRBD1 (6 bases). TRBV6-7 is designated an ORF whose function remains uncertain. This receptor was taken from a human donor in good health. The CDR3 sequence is CASSYPEVMTGLISYEQYF. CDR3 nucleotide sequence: TGTGCCAGCAGTTACCCTGAGGTGATGACAGGCCTGATCTCCTACGAGCAGTACTTC.